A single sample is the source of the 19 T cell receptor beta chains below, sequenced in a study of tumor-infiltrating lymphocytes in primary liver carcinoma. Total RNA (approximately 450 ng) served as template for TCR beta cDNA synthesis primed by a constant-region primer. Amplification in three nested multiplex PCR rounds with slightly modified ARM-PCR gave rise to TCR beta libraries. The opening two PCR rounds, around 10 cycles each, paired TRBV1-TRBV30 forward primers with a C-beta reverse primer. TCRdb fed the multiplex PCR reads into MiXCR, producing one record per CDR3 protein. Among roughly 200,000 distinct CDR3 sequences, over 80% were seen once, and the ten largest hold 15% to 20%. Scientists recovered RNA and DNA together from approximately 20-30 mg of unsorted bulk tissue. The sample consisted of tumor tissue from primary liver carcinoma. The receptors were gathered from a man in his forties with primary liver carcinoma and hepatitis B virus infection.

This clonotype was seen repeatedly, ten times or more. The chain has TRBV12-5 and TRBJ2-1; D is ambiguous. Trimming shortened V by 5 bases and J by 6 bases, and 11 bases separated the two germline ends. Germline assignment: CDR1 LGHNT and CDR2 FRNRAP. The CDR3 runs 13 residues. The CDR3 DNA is TGTGCTAGTGGTCCCCGTTACTCCAATGAGCAGTTCTTC. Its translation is CASGPRYSNEQFF. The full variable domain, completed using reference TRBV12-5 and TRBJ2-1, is DARVTQTPRHKVTEMGQEVTMRCQPILGHNTVFWYRQTMMQGLELLAYFRNRAPLDDSGMPKDRFSAEMPDATLATLKIQPSEPRDSAVYFCASGPRYSNEQFFGPGTRLTVL.

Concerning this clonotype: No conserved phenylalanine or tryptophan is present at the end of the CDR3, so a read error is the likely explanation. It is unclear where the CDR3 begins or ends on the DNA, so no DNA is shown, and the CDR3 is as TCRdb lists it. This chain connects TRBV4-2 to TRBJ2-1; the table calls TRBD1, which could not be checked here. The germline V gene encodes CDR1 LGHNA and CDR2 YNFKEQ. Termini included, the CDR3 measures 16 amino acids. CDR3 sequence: CASGHVGGQGNNEQFY.

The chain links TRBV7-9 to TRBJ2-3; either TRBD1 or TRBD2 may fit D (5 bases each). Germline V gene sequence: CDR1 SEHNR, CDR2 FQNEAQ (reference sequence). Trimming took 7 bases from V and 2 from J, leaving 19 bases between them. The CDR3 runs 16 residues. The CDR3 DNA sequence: TGTGCCAGCATCTCCAAACCGGGGCTCAACACAGATACGCAGTATTTT. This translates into CASISKPGLNTDTQYF.

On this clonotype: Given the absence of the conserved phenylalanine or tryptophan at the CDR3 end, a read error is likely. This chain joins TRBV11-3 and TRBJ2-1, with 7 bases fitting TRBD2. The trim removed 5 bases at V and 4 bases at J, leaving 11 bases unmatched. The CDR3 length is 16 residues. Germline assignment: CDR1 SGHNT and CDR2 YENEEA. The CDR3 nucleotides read TGTGCCAGCAGCACCAGGACTAGTGGGCTATACAATGAGCAGTTCCTC. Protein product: CASSTRTSGLYNEQFL.

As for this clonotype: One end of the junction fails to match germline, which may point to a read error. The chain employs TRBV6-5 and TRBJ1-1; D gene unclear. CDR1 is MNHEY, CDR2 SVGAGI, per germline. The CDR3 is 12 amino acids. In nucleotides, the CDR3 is TGTGCCAGCAGTGGGTCACACACTGAAGCTTTGTTT. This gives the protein CASSGSHTEALF.

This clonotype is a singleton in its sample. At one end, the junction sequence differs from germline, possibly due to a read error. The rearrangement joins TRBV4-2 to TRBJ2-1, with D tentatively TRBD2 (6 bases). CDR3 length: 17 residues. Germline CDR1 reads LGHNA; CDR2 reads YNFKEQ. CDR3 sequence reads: CASSQDGGKTLDNEHFF. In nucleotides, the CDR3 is TGTGCCAGCAGCCAAGATGGAGGGAAGACTCTCGACAATGAGCATTTCTTC.

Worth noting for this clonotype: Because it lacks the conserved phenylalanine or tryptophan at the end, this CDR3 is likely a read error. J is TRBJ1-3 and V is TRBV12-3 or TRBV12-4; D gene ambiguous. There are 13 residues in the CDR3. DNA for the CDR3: TGTGCTAGCAGTCCCCACTCTGGAATCACCATATATTCT. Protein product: CASSPHSGITIYS.

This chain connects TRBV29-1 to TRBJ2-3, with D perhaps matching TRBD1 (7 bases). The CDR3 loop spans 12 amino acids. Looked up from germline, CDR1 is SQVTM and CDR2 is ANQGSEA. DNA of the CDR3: TGCAAAGTTGGTGCCAGGGGGGCTACGCAGTATTTT. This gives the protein CKVGARGATQYF.

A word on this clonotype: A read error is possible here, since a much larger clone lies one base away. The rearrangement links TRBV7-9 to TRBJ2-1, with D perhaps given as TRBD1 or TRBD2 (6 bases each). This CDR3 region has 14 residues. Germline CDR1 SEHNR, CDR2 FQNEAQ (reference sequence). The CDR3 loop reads CASSLTGTYSEQFF. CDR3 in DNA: TGTGCCAGCAGCTTAACAGGGACTTACAGTGAGCAGTTCTTC. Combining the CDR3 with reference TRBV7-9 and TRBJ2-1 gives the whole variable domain DTGVSQNPRHKITKRGQNVTFRCDPISEHNRLYWYRQTLGQGPEFLTYFQNEAQLEKSRLLSDRFSAERPKGSFSTLEIQRTEQGDSAMYLCASSLTGTYSEQFFGPGTRLTVL.

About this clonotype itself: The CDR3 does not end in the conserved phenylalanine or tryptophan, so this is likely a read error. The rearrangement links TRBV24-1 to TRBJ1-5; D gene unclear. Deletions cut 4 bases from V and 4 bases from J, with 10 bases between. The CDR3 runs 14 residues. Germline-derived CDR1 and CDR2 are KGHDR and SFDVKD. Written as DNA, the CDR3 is TGTGCCACCAGTGACTCGGGATCGAATCAGCCCCAGCATTAT. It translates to CATSDSGSNQPQHY.

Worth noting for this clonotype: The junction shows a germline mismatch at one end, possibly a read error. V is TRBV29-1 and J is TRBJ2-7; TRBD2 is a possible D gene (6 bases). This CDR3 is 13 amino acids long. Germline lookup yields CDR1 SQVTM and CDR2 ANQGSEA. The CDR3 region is CSVSAGSFYEHYF. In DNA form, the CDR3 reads TGCAGCGTCTCGGCGGGGAGCTTCTACGAGCATTACTTC.

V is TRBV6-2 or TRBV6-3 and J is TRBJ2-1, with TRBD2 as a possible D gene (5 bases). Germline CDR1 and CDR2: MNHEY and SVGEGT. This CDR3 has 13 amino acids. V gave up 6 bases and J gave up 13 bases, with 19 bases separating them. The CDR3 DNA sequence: TGTGCCAGCAGATACCAACTAGTCAGTGAACAGTTCTTC. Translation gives CASRYQLVSEQFF.

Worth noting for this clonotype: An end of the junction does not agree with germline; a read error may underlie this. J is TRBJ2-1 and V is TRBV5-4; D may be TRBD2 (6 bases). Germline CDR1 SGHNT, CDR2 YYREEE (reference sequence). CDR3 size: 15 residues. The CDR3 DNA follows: TGTGCCAGCAGCTTACTAGCTGGCTCCTACAATGATCAGTTCTTC. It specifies CASSLLAGSYNDQFF.

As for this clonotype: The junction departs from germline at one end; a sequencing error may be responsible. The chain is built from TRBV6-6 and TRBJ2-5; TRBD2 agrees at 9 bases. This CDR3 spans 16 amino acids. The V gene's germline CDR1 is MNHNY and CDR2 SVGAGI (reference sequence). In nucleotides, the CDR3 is TGTGCCAGCAGGGACGGGCTAGCGGGATGGCAAGAGGCCCAGTACTTC. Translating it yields CASRDGLAGWQEAQYF.

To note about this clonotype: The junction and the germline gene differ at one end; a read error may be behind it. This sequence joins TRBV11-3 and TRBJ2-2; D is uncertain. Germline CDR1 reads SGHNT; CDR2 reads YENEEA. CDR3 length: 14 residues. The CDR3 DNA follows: TGTGCCGGCAGCATAAACGTGAACACCGGGGAGCTGTTTTTT. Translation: CAGSINVNTGELFF.

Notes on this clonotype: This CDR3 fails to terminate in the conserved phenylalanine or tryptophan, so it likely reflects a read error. The CDR3 loop is CASNQDGTSGSYEQYL. The CDR3 bases are TGTGCCAGCAACCAAGATGGGACTAGCGGCTCCTACGAGCAGTACCTC. The chain is built from TRBV4-2 and TRBJ2-7; 11 bases map to TRBD2. Germline V gene data show CDR1 as LGHNA and CDR2 as YNFKEQ. CDR3 size: 16 residues.

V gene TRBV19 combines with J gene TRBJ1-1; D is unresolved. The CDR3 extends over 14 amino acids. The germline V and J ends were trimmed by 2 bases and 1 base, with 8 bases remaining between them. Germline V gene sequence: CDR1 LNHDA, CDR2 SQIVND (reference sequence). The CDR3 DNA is TGTGCCAGTAGTATAAAGGCGGCGAACACTGAAGCTTTCTTT. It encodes CASSIKAANTEAFF.

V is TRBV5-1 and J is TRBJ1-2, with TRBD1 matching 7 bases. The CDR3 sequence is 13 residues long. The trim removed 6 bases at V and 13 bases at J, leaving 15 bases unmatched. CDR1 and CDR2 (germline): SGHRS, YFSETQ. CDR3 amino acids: CASTTRDSYDCTF. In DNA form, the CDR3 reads TGCGCCAGCACCACCCGGGACAGCTATGACTGCACCTTC.

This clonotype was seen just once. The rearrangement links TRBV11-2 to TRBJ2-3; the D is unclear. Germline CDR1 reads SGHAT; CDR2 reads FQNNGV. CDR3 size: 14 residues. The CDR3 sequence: CVSSLNRQVDTQYF. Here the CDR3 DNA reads TGTGTCAGTAGCTTAAACCGACAAGTGGATACGCAGTATTTT.